A selection of T cell receptor beta chains follows, all from one sample in a study of identical twins. Using its own MiXCR run on the 5' RACE reads, TCRdb lists one record per CDR3 protein. This sample has approximately 300,000 distinct CDR3 sequences, with roughly 10% found just once. This same sample was also part of a study on yellow fever vaccine responses in identical twins.

The sequenced material came from CD8+ T cells sorted from blood. The source of these receptors is a woman aged 18 to 35 in good health. The CDR3 runs from the conserved cysteine through the conserved F or W. The order of the fields is V gene, J gene, clone size, CDR3 protein. Not every row has a clone size; where given, it reads once, few, many or a size class.

V: TRBV6-1
J: TRBJ2-7
size: -
CDR3: CASRLTRNYEQYF

V: TRBV7-2
J: TRBJ1-1
size: many
CDR3: CASSLMGSPSEAFF

V: TRBV20-1
J: TRBJ2-1
size: -
CDR3: CSASGLAGYNEQFF

V: TRBV7-6
J: TRBJ2-1
size: many
CDR3: CASRQTGEAEQFF

V: TRBV14
J: TRBJ1-3
size: few
CDR3: CASSLNNLRFSGNTIYF

V: TRBV25-1
J: TRBJ1-1
size: -
CDR3: CASSDYREAFF

V: TRBV12-3/TRBV12-4
J: TRBJ1-4
size: few
CDR3: CASRRGSGRNEKLFF

V: TRBV27
J: TRBJ2-7
size: few
CDR3: CASSAPSFDEQYF

V: TRBV12-3/TRBV12-4
J: TRBJ2-1
size: once
CDR3: CASSPLSYNERFF

V: TRBV3-1
J: TRBJ2-5
size: few
CDR3: CASSQDGPGKETQYF

V: TRBV10-2
J: TRBJ2-1
size: many
CDR3: CASSGASGRAGSYNEQFF

V: TRBV12-3/TRBV12-4
J: TRBJ2-3
size: -
CDR3: CASSPPLATDTQYF

V: TRBV7-8
J: TRBJ2-1
size: few
CDR3: CASSLGLVGTSGNEQFF

V: TRBV2
J: TRBJ2-3
size: -
CDR3: CASSEGDRDTDTQYF

V: TRBV30
J: TRBJ2-3
size: -
CDR3: CAWSPGVTDTQYF

V: TRBV10-3
J: TRBJ1-1
size: -
CDR3: CAIFFGTTVSNTEAFF

V: TRBV20-1
J: TRBJ2-1
size: -
CDR3: CSATRGVTGQDYNEQFF

V: TRBV29-1
J: TRBJ2-7
size: -
CDR3: CSVEDRTYEQYF

V: TRBV7-2
J: TRBJ2-7
size: few
CDR3: CASSLAPRDSRISSYEQYF

V: TRBV12-3/TRBV12-4
J: TRBJ2-7
size: -
CDR3: CASSLRDRGHEQYF

V: TRBV7-8
J: TRBJ2-3
size: many
CDR3: CASSLVRGNAADTQYF

V: TRBV7-2
J: TRBJ2-1
size: many
CDR3: CASSQSYNEQFF

V: TRBV2
J: TRBJ2-4
size: many
CDR3: CASSDSSGGIAKNIQYF

V: TRBV7-6
J: TRBJ2-7
size: once
CDR3: CASSLETGYEQYF

V: TRBV3-1
J: TRBJ2-7
size: -
CDR3: CASSQPRTGNHEQYF

V: TRBV5-5
J: TRBJ1-1
size: many
CDR3: CASSLDRGLRDTEAFF

V: TRBV6-2/TRBV6-3
J: TRBJ2-7
size: -
CDR3: CASSYRDRGYEQYF

V: TRBV3-1
J: TRBJ2-2
size: once
CDR3: CASSHEDPWVNTGELFF